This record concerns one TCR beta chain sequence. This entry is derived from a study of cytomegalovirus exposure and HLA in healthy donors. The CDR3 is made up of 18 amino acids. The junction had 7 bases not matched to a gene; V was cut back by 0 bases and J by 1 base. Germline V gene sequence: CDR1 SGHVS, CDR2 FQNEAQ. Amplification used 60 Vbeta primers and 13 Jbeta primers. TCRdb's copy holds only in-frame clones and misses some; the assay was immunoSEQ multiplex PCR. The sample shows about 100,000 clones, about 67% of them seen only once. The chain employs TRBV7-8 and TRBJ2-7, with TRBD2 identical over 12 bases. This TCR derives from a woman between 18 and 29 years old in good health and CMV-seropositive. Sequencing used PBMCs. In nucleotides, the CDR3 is TGTGCCAGCAGCTTAGCGGCGACTAGCGGGAGAGTATCCTACGAGCAGTACTTC. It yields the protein CASSLAATSGRVSYEQYF.